Below, one T cell receptor beta chain is given with its context. The sample belongs to a study of blood T cell repertoires in COVID-19. Study-wide context: Whether acute or convalescent, the COVID-19 samples came from the United States, Italy and Spain. The analysed material was cDNA or gDNA that came from T cells, B-cell-depleted T cells, or PBMCs.

The germline V gene encodes CDR1 SGHAT and CDR2 FQNNGV. CDR3 length: 14 amino acids. V lost 5 bases, J lost 7 bases, and 16 bases lay in between. In the original processing: Scientists estimated how many nucleated cells there were by amplifying reference gene primers. Here immunoSEQ multiplex PCR was the method, and the copy in TCRdb shows in-frame clones only, minus some. V and J calls plus clone size are reproduced from that table; the DNA served to infer D and trimming. The table shows approximately 230,000 clones, with 88% occurring only once. The receptor was derived from a man older than 75 with acute or convalescent COVID-19. The chain links TRBV11-2 to TRBJ2-3; TRBD2 is a possible D gene (7 bases). The sequenced sample consisted of peripheral blood. This CDR3 reads CASSAGRGTNTQYF. The CDR3 DNA reads as TGTGCCAGCAGCGCGGGGAGGGGGACCAATACGCAGTATTTT.